This T cell receptor (beta chain) appears in the sequencing data of a study of T cells in localized non-small cell lung cancer. General study points: Within adjacent lung there appeared a median 57 of the top 100 tumor clones. Highest T cell clonality was seen in uninvolved adjacent lung, surpassing that measured in tumor.

This table comes from immunoSEQ multiplex PCR, and its TCRdb copy is limited to in-frame clones, with some not included. The sample lists some 4,000 clones; 30% to 35% were seen once. This clone was seen a few times. What it binds is unknown. Germline loops: CDR1 SGHNT, CDR2 YENEEA. The CDR3 loop spans 14 amino acids. V was cut by 2 bases and J by 2 bases, with 9 bases left in between. Sequenced here: normal lung tissue next to the tumor, sampled before any cancer treatment. The clonotype was recovered from a woman aged 35-75 years with stage I lung adenocarcinoma. The rearrangement joins TRBV11-3 to TRBJ1-2; the D gene is possibly TRBD1 (5 bases). DNA of the CDR3: TGTGCCAGCAGCTTAAACGGACAAAACTATGGCTACACCTTC. This codes for CASSLNGQNYGYTF.